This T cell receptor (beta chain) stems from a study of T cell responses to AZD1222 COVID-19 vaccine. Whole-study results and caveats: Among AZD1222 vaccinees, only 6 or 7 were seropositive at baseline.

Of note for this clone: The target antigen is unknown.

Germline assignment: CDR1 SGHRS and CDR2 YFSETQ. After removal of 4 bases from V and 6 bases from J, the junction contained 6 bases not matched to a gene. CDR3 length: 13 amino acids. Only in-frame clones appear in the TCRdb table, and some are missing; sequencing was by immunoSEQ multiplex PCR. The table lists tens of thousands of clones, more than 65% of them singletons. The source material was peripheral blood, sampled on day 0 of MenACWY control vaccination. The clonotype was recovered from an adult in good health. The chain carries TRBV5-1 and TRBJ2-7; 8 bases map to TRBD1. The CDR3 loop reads CASSHSTGGEQYV. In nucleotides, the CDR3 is TGCGCCAGCAGCCACTCTACAGGGGGCGAGCAGTACGTC.